A selection of T cell receptor beta chains follows, all from one sample in a study of blood T cell repertoires in COVID-19. Sequenced by immunoSEQ multiplex PCR; TCRdb stores in-frame clones only, minus some. The sample lists about 300,000 clones; roughly 86% were seen once. Sequencing used peripheral blood. Source of these receptors: a woman aged 50 to 65 with acute or convalescent COVID-19. CDR3s include the opening cysteine and the closing phenylalanine or tryptophan. Fields, in order: D gene, clone size, J gene, V gene, CDR3 DNA, CDR3 protein. The D gene is left open where the match is weak. The size entry is marked missing in some rows and otherwise reads once, few, many or a size class.

d_call: .
clone_size: .
j_call: TRBJ2-7
v_call: TRBV28
cdr3_nt: TGTGCCAGCAGTTTAAACTACAGGGAAAGCTCCTACGAGCAGTACTTC
cdr3_aa: CASSLNYRESSYEQYF

d_call: .
clone_size: .
j_call: TRBJ2-1
v_call: TRBV7-9
cdr3_nt: TGTGCCAGCAGCTTAGAGGGGCTAGCGAACTACAATGAGCAGTTCTTC
cdr3_aa: CASSLEGLANYNEQFF

d_call: .
clone_size: .
j_call: TRBJ1-5
v_call: TRBV28
cdr3_nt: TGTGCCAGCAGATTAGTGGGGCCTGGGTGGCCCCAGCATTTT
cdr3_aa: CASRLVGPGWPQHF

d_call: .
clone_size: once
j_call: TRBJ1-3
v_call: TRBV5-5
cdr3_nt: TGTGCCAGCAGCTTGTTTGGCGGCCGGTCTATATACTCTGGAAACACCATATATTTT
cdr3_aa: CASSLFGGRSIYSGNTIYF

d_call: TRBD1
clone_size: few
j_call: TRBJ1-6
v_call: TRBV9
cdr3_nt: TGTGCCAGCAGCGTCGGACAGGGGCGATTCGATTCACCCCTCCACTTT
cdr3_aa: CASSVGQGRFDSPLHF

d_call: .
clone_size: .
j_call: TRBJ2-5
v_call: TRBV30
cdr3_nt: TGTGCCTCGGAGGCCCGGAGCGAGACCCAGTACTTC
cdr3_aa: CASEARSETQYF

d_call: TRBD1
clone_size: few
j_call: TRBJ1-5
v_call: TRBV6-5
cdr3_nt: TGTGCCAGCAGAGTGACAGGGGGTCTCAATCAGCCCCAGCATTTT
cdr3_aa: CASRVTGGLNQPQHF

d_call: TRBD1
clone_size: few
j_call: TRBJ2-7
v_call: TRBV19
cdr3_nt: TGTGCCAGTAGTATTGGGACAGGGGCCTACGAGCAGTACTTC
cdr3_aa: CASSIGTGAYEQYF

d_call: TRBD2
clone_size: .
j_call: TRBJ2-7
v_call: TRBV7-2
cdr3_nt: TGTGCCAGCAGCTTAGTCCTAGCGGGAGCCTACGAGCAGTACTTC
cdr3_aa: CASSLVLAGAYEQYF

d_call: TRBD2
clone_size: .
j_call: TRBJ2-1
v_call: TRBV24-1
cdr3_nt: TGTGCCACCAGTGCCGGCGGGAGGGCCTTCTACAATGAGCAGTTCTTC
cdr3_aa: CATSAGGRAFYNEQFF

d_call: TRBD1
clone_size: .
j_call: TRBJ1-5
v_call: TRBV7-3
cdr3_nt: TGTGCCAGCAGCTTAAGGACAGGGGTATTATATAGCAATCAGCCCCAGCATTTT
cdr3_aa: CASSLRTGVLYSNQPQHF

d_call: .
clone_size: .
j_call: TRBJ1-3
v_call: TRBV28
cdr3_nt: TGTGCCAGCAGTTTATCCGGGGGGTATGGAAACACCATATATTTT
cdr3_aa: CASSLSGGYGNTIYF

d_call: .
clone_size: .
j_call: TRBJ1-5
v_call: TRBV4-2
cdr3_nt: TGTGCCAGCAGCCATAACAGGGTTGGCAATCAGCCCCAGCATTTT
cdr3_aa: CASSHNRVGNQPQHF

d_call: .
clone_size: once
j_call: TRBJ2-3
v_call: TRBV28
cdr3_nt: TGTGCCAGCAGTTTACGGGGTTCGACCCGCACTCCGGATACGCAGTATTTT
cdr3_aa: CASSLRGSTRTPDTQYF

d_call: TRBD1
clone_size: .
j_call: TRBJ1-1
v_call: TRBV7-3
cdr3_nt: TGTGCCAGCAGCCCCTTACCCGGACAGGGGAACACTGAAGCTTTCTTT
cdr3_aa: CASSPLPGQGNTEAFF

d_call: .
clone_size: few
j_call: TRBJ1-5
v_call: TRBV19
cdr3_nt: TGTGCCAGTAGGCCACTCACGTCCGAACAGCCCCAGCATTTT
cdr3_aa: CASRPLTSEQPQHF

d_call: .
clone_size: .
j_call: TRBJ2-3
v_call: TRBV18
cdr3_nt: TGTGCCAGCTCACCACCACAGCCTAGCACAGATACGCAGTATTTT
cdr3_aa: CASSPPQPSTDTQYF

d_call: .
clone_size: few
j_call: TRBJ2-2
v_call: TRBV18
cdr3_nt: TGTGCCAGCTCACCACCTTCTCCGGGAATCACCGGGGAGCTGTTTTTT
cdr3_aa: CASSPPSPGITGELFF

d_call: .
clone_size: .
j_call: TRBJ2-7
v_call: TRBV28
cdr3_nt: TGTGCCAGCAGTTTCAATGCGGGGCCCTCCTACGAGCAGTACTTC
cdr3_aa: CASSFNAGPSYEQYF

d_call: .
clone_size: .
j_call: TRBJ1-2
v_call: TRBV6-5
cdr3_nt: TGTGCCAGCAGTCAGACAGCTAACTATGGCTACACCTTC
cdr3_aa: CASSQTANYGYTF

d_call: .
clone_size: .
j_call: TRBJ2-7
v_call: TRBV5-5
cdr3_nt: TGTGCCAGCAGCTTGGGTCCTAGCTACGCCTACGAGCAGTACTTC
cdr3_aa: CASSLGPSYAYEQYF

d_call: .
clone_size: .
j_call: TRBJ1-1
v_call: TRBV30
cdr3_nt: TGTGCCTGGGAGCCCCCCAGGGGCGAAGCTTTCTTT
cdr3_aa: CAWEPPRGEAFF

d_call: TRBD2
clone_size: .
j_call: TRBJ2-5
v_call: TRBV3-1/TRBV3-2
cdr3_nt: TGTGCCAGCAGCCCTCTAGCGGGGGTAGAGACCCAGTACTTC
cdr3_aa: CASSPLAGVETQYF

d_call: .
clone_size: .
j_call: TRBJ1-1
v_call: TRBV7-9
cdr3_nt: TGTGCCAGCAGCTCGGGGTTAAGGGTCACTGAAGCTTTCTTT
cdr3_aa: CASSSGLRVTEAFF

d_call: .
clone_size: .
j_call: TRBJ1-2
v_call: TRBV6-1
cdr3_nt: TGTGCCAGCAGTGAAGGGCCAGGGGCTAACTATGGCTACACCTTC
cdr3_aa: CASSEGPGANYGYTF

d_call: .
clone_size: .
j_call: TRBJ1-2
v_call: TRBV28
cdr3_nt: TGTGCCAGCAGGGGCAGAGCTAACTATGGCTACACCTTC
cdr3_aa: CASRGRANYGYTF

d_call: TRBD2
clone_size: once
j_call: TRBJ2-3
v_call: TRBV9
cdr3_nt: TGTGCCAGCAGCGTAGCAACCGCGGGAGTAGATACGCAGTATTTT
cdr3_aa: CASSVATAGVDTQYF

d_call: TRBD2
clone_size: .
j_call: TRBJ2-5
v_call: TRBV7-8
cdr3_nt: TGTGCCAGCAGCTCTCGACTAGCGGGAGGGCCTGGGGAGGCCCAGTACTTC
cdr3_aa: CASSSRLAGGPGEAQYF

d_call: TRBD1
clone_size: .
j_call: TRBJ1-2
v_call: TRBV5-1
cdr3_nt: TGCGCCAGCAGCTCCCAGGGGGTTAACTATGGCTACACCTTC
cdr3_aa: CASSSQGVNYGYTF

d_call: TRBD2
clone_size: .
j_call: TRBJ2-2
v_call: TRBV7-3
cdr3_nt: TGTGCCAGCAGCTTAACTCCAGCGGGAGGGCCCGGGGAGCTGTTTTTT
cdr3_aa: CASSLTPAGGPGELFF

d_call: TRBD1
clone_size: .
j_call: TRBJ2-7
v_call: TRBV18
cdr3_nt: TGTGCCAGCTCGAACCGGGACAGCTACGAGCAGTACTTC
cdr3_aa: CASSNRDSYEQYF

d_call: TRBD2
clone_size: .
j_call: TRBJ2-1
v_call: TRBV2
cdr3_nt: TGTGCCAGCAGATTACCGGGACTAGCGGGATGGGATGGGCAGTTCTTC
cdr3_aa: CASRLPGLAGWDGQFF

d_call: .
clone_size: .
j_call: TRBJ2-7
v_call: TRBV27
cdr3_nt: TGTGCCAGCAGTCCAAGGGAGTTATCCTACGAGCAGTACTTC
cdr3_aa: CASSPRELSYEQYF

d_call: TRBD1
clone_size: .
j_call: TRBJ2-5
v_call: TRBV28
cdr3_nt: TGTGCCAGCAGGACAGGGCAAGAGACCCAGTACTTC
cdr3_aa: CASRTGQETQYF

d_call: .
clone_size: .
j_call: TRBJ2-7
v_call: TRBV2
cdr3_nt: TGTGCCAGCACGGGACATCGGAATCCCTACGAGCAGTACTTC
cdr3_aa: CASTGHRNPYEQYF

d_call: TRBD2
clone_size: .
j_call: TRBJ2-3
v_call: TRBV7-9
cdr3_nt: TGTGCCAGCAGCTCGCTCCGTTCGCGGGAGGGTGCGGATACGCAGTATTTT
cdr3_aa: CASSSLRSREGADTQYF

d_call: TRBD2
clone_size: once
j_call: TRBJ2-4
v_call: TRBV30
cdr3_nt: TGTGCCTGGAGTCTTGGGACTAATGACATTCAGTACTTC
cdr3_aa: CAWSLGTNDIQYF

d_call: .
clone_size: .
j_call: TRBJ1-2
v_call: TRBV19
cdr3_nt: TGTGCCAGTAGTATTTTACAGGATGGCTACACCTTC
cdr3_aa: CASSILQDGYTF

d_call: .
clone_size: .
j_call: TRBJ2-7
v_call: TRBV7-3
cdr3_nt: TGTGCCAGCAGCCCCGGAGGGGAACATTACGAGCAGTACTTC
cdr3_aa: CASSPGGEHYEQYF

d_call: .
clone_size: few
j_call: TRBJ2-3
v_call: TRBV29-1
cdr3_nt: TGCAGCGGAGCGTGGGTGTCTGGCACAGATACGCAGTATTTT
cdr3_aa: CSGAWVSGTDTQYF

d_call: .
clone_size: .
j_call: TRBJ1-1
v_call: TRBV28
cdr3_nt: TGTGCCAGCAGTTTATATCGGGGTTCCATGAACACTGAAGCTTTCTTT
cdr3_aa: CASSLYRGSMNTEAFF

d_call: .
clone_size: .
j_call: TRBJ1-1
v_call: TRBV18
cdr3_nt: TGTGCCAGCTCACCACAACCGGGAACTGAAGCTTTCTTT
cdr3_aa: CASSPQPGTEAFF

d_call: .
clone_size: few
j_call: TRBJ2-1
v_call: TRBV7-9
cdr3_nt: TGTGCCAGCACGGAGGACAGACAGTTCTTC
cdr3_aa: CASTEDRQFF

d_call: TRBD1
clone_size: few
j_call: TRBJ1-5
v_call: TRBV27
cdr3_nt: TGTGCCAGTAGGGACAGGGAACAGCCCCAGCATTTT
cdr3_aa: CASRDREQPQHF

d_call: .
clone_size: .
j_call: TRBJ2-1
v_call: TRBV18
cdr3_nt: TGTGCCAGCTCACCAGCTAGTCTCAATGAGCAGTTCTTC
cdr3_aa: CASSPASLNEQFF

d_call: TRBD1
clone_size: .
j_call: TRBJ1-1
v_call: TRBV7-9
cdr3_nt: TGTGCCAGCAGCCGGACAGGTAGCGGCACTGAAGCTTTCTTT
cdr3_aa: CASSRTGSGTEAFF

d_call: .
clone_size: .
j_call: TRBJ1-1
v_call: TRBV27
cdr3_nt: TGTGCCAGCAGTTTATCCCGCCAGGCGAACACTGAAGCTTTCTTT
cdr3_aa: CASSLSRQANTEAFF

d_call: TRBD1
clone_size: once
j_call: TRBJ1-1
v_call: TRBV28
cdr3_nt: TGTGCCAGCAGTTTAAGGGGGGACAGTGGGAACACTGAAGCTTTCTTT
cdr3_aa: CASSLRGDSGNTEAFF

d_call: .
clone_size: .
j_call: TRBJ2-1
v_call: TRBV5-1
cdr3_nt: TGCGCCAGCAGCTTGGAACCCAACTTTTCCTACAATGAGCAGTTCTTC
cdr3_aa: CASSLEPNFSYNEQFF